The present T cell receptor (beta chain) was sequenced within a study of CD8 T cells in Susac syndrome. Turning to the study itself: Patients with Susac syndrome were, at the time of blood collection, therapy-naive, maintained on corticosteroids, or maintained on intravenous immunoglobulin alone. Findings and limits, study-wide: CD4+ repertoires of Susac syndrome patients lacked detectable clonal expansion. The study recognized that the number of individuals in its TCR sequencing and HLA analysis was relatively small.

The RNA, about 0.5 to 1 ug, was put through reverse transcription using random hexamers. TCRdb recomputed calls from the immunoSEQ multiplex PCR reads with MiXCR, one row per CDR3 protein. Of under 150,000 distinct CDR3 sequences in the sample, just under 95% were seen once. Trimming removed 6 bases from V and 1 base from J, with 11 bases in between. This CDR3 region has 14 residues. CDR1 is SGHTA, CDR2 FQGTGA, per germline. Only a few counts were recorded for this clonotype. Its antigen is still unknown. The sequencing input was CD4+ T cells from PBMCs. This sequence originates from a human donor with Susac syndrome. This chain uses TRBV7-3 with TRBJ2-3; weak D call: TRBD2 (5 bases). In DNA form, the CDR3 reads TGTGCCAGCAGGGTAAGCGGCCGCACAGATACGCAGTATTTT. Protein: CASRVSGRTDTQYF.